This T cell receptor beta chain was retrieved from a study of OX40 agonist ivuxolimab in advanced cancers. Repertoires were generated with immunoSEQ multiplex PCR, while TCRdb's copy carries only in-frame clones and drops some. The sample contains tens of thousands of clones, 80% to 90% of which appear only once. CDR3 length: 16 amino acids. Germline V lookup: CDR1 MNHEY, CDR2 SVGAGI. Comment on this clone: Germline and junction disagree at one end, which may indicate a read error.

This TCR came from an adult with an advanced solid tumor such as melanoma, head and neck, liver or kidney cancer. This chain links TRBV6-5 with TRBJ2-1; 7 bases map to TRBD2. The sequencing used CD4+ or CD8+ T cells sorted from blood, collected in a trial of the OX40 agonist ivuxolimab. This chain's CDR3 is CASRYYSGSEYNEQFF. The CDR3 region has the DNA TGTGCCAGCAGATACTATAGCGGGTCCGAATACAATGAGCAGTTCTTC.